The rows below give T cell receptor beta chains drawn from one sample of a study of blood T cell repertoires in COVID-19. Here immunoSEQ multiplex PCR was the method, and the copy in TCRdb shows in-frame clones only, minus some. This sample has fewer than 300,000 clones, with approximately 85% found just once. Sample: peripheral blood. The receptor source for this set is a man between 18 and 29 years old with active or convalescent COVID-19. Both conserved end residues are part of each CDR3. A D gene is named only where the DNA matches it firmly. Expanded clones are given a class, and other clones once, few, many or no size at all.

D,J,size,length,V,CDR3,DNA
NA,TRBJ2-3,NA,15,TRBV2,CASSTTGGLTDTQYF,TGTGCCAGCAGTACGACAGGCGGTCTCACAGATACGCAGTATTTT
NA,TRBJ2-1,NA,15,TRBV9,CASSDDRSSYNEQFF,TGTGCCAGCAGCGATGACAGGAGCTCCTACAATGAGCAGTTCTTC
TRBD1,TRBJ2-5,NA,17,TRBV7-6,CASSYRGLPGGGETQYF,TGTGCCAGCAGCTATAGGGGGTTGCCAGGGGGCGGAGAGACCCAGTACTTC
NA,TRBJ1-2,NA,15,TRBV5-6,CASSLAPGGPYGYTF,TGTGCCAGCAGCTTGGCCCCTGGAGGCCCGTATGGCTACACCTTC
NA,TRBJ1-5,NA,15,TRBV7-9,CASSLDSYSNQPQHF,TGTGCCAGCAGCCTGGACAGCTATAGCAATCAGCCCCAGCATTTT
NA,TRBJ2-7,NA,12,TRBV6-1,CASRPDSYEQYF,TGTGCCAGCAGACCCGACAGTTACGAGCAGTACTTC
TRBD1,TRBJ1-3,NA,14,TRBV3-1/TRBV3-2,CASSLRGPKNTIYF,TGTGCCAGCAGCCTCAGGGGGCCGAAAAACACCATATATTTT
TRBD1,TRBJ1-6,NA,15,TRBV5-1,CASSGRDRGSTPLHF,TGCGCCAGCAGCGGCCGGGACAGGGGGTCTACCCCCCTCCACTTT
NA,TRBJ2-1,NA,12,TRBV7-2,CASSRGFNEQFF,TGTGCCAGCAGCCGAGGATTCAATGAGCAGTTCTTC
TRBD1,TRBJ1-1,NA,14,TRBV18,CASSQQGAGTEAFF,TGTGCCAGCTCACAACAGGGGGCTGGGACTGAAGCTTTCTTT
TRBD1,TRBJ2-5,NA,14,TRBV13,CASSLDRGLTTQYF,TGTGCCAGCAGCTTGGACAGGGGGCTGACCACCCAGTACTTC
NA,TRBJ1-1,NA,17,TRBV5-1,CASSMYELTATNTEAFF,TGCGCCAGCAGCATGTACGAATTGACAGCGACGAACACTGAAGCTTTCTTT
NA,TRBJ1-5,NA,15,TRBV19,CASSIWGHSNQPQHF,TGTGCCAGTAGTATTTGGGGGCATAGCAATCAGCCCCAGCATTTT
TRBD2,TRBJ2-1,NA,15,TRBV11-3,CASSSSGGTHNEQFF,TGTGCCAGCAGCTCTAGCGGGGGGACACACAATGAGCAGTTCTTC
NA,TRBJ2-5,NA,11,TRBV21-1,CASNPAGTQYF,TGTGCCAGCAATCCTGCGGGCACCCAGTACTTC
NA,TRBJ1-1,once,16,TRBV9,CASSVSGSLVNTEAFF,TGTGCCAGCAGCGTCTCAGGGTCCCTAGTTAACACTGAAGCTTTCTTT
NA,TRBJ1-5,NA,13,TRBV5-8,CASTARRNQPQHF,TGTGCCAGCACGGCAAGGCGGAATCAGCCCCAGCATTTT
NA,TRBJ1-1,NA,15,TRBV5-1,CASSLDQGMNTEAFF,TGCGCCAGCAGCTTGGATCAGGGGATGAACACTGAAGCTTTCTTT
NA,TRBJ2-1,NA,15,TRBV5-6,CASTEDLSPYNEQFF,TGTGCCAGCACCGAAGACTTGTCCCCCTACAATGAGCAGTTCTTC
NA,TRBJ1-3,NA,15,TRBV21-1,CASSKNRTGGNTIYF,TGTGCCAGCAGCAAAAATAGAACCGGTGGAAACACCATATATTTT
NA,TRBJ2-5,NA,15,TRBV3-1/TRBV3-2,CASSHFPGASETQYF,TGTGCCAGCAGCCACTTCCCAGGGGCCAGTGAGACCCAGTACTTC
NA,TRBJ1-4,NA,11,TRBV14,CASSHSEKLFF,TGTGCCAGCAGCCATTCGGAAAAACTGTTTTTT
NA,TRBJ1-6,NA,16,TRBV19,CASNMPRAPNNSPLHF,TGTGCCAGTAATATGCCCAGGGCTCCTAATAATTCACCCCTCCACTTT
NA,TRBJ2-1,NA,13,TRBV10-1,CASSPITDNEQFF,TGCGCCAGCAGTCCTATCACAGACAATGAGCAGTTCTTC
NA,TRBJ2-4,NA,15,TRBV9,CASSVGWLAKNIQYF,TGTGCCAGCAGCGTAGGGTGGCTCGCCAAAAACATTCAGTACTTC
TRBD2,TRBJ2-1,NA,17,TRBV10-2,CASRGLAGGLSYNEQFF,TGCGCCAGCAGGGGACTAGCGGGGGGTTTATCCTACAATGAGCAGTTCTTC
TRBD1,TRBJ1-5,few,17,TRBV4-1,CASSQPLAGGGNQPQHF,TGCGCCAGCAGCCAACCCCTCGCAGGGGGTGGCAATCAGCCCCAGCATTTT
NA,TRBJ1-2,NA,16,TRBV7-9,CASSLYHRSHPGRYTF,TGTGCCAGCAGCTTATATCACAGGTCCCATCCTGGTCGCTACACCTTC
TRBD1,TRBJ1-6,NA,15,TRBV9,CASSSTGGENSPLHF,TGTGCCAGCAGCTCCACAGGGGGTGAGAATTCACCCCTCCACTTT
TRBD2,TRBJ2-2,NA,16,TRBV10-3,CAISESGTRGPGELFF,TGTGCCATCAGTGAGTCCGGGACTAGAGGACCCGGGGAGCTGTTTTTT
NA,TRBJ1-2,NA,14,TRBV5-6,CASNPGRDLYGYTF,TGTGCCAGCAACCCTGGGCGAGACCTCTATGGCTACACCTTC
TRBD1,TRBJ1-1,NA,14,TRBV27,CASSTRGFGTEAFF,TGTGCCAGCAGTACCAGGGGGTTTGGCACTGAAGCTTTCTTT
NA,TRBJ1-3,NA,14,TRBV4-1,CASSQETGGNTIYF,TGCGCCAGCAGCCAAGAAACAGGGGGAAACACCATATATTTT
TRBD2,TRBJ2-2,NA,16,TRBV4-1,CASSRPSGGVTGELFF,TGCGCCAGCAGCCGGCCCAGCGGGGGGGTAACCGGGGAGCTGTTTTTT
TRBD1,TRBJ1-2,NA,17,TRBV5-6,CASSLFRVQGTNYGYTF,TGTGCCAGCAGCTTATTTAGGGTACAGGGGACTAACTATGGCTACACCTTC
NA,TRBJ1-2,NA,13,TRBV6-1,CASSEALRLRYTF,TGTGCCAGCAGTGAAGCGCTTAGACTGCGCTACACCTTC
NA,TRBJ2-7,NA,13,TRBV12-3/TRBV12-4,CASRIQGSYEQYF,TGTGCCAGCAGGATTCAGGGATCCTACGAGCAGTACTTC
TRBD2,TRBJ2-2,NA,14,TRBV2,CASTGGDYTGELFF,TGTGCCAGCACGGGGGGGGACTACACCGGGGAGCTGTTTTTT
TRBD1,TRBJ1-4,NA,17,TRBV25-1,CASSWEGQGVSREKLFF,TGTGCCAGCAGTTGGGAGGGACAGGGGGTTTCTCGGGAAAAACTGTTTTTT
NA,TRBJ2-7,many,12,TRBV4-2,CASSRSSYEQYF,TGTGCCAGCAGCCGTAGCTCCTACGAGCAGTACTTC
NA,TRBJ2-7,NA,14,TRBV11-2,CASSATPVYLEQYF,TGTGCCAGCAGCGCGACTCCGGTTTATCTCGAGCAGTACTTC
TRBD1,TRBJ2-7,NA,13,TRBV6-5,CASRRTGTYEQYF,TGTGCCAGCAGAAGGACAGGAACCTACGAGCAGTACTTC
TRBD2,TRBJ2-7,NA,15,TRBV6-2/TRBV6-3,CASSSTSGGTYEQYF,TGTGCCAGCAGTTCGACTAGCGGGGGAACCTACGAGCAGTACTTC
NA,TRBJ2-4,once,12,TRBV7-2,CASGGAKNIQYF,TGTGCCAGCGGAGGGGCCAAAAACATTCAGTACTTC
TRBD1,TRBJ1-2,NA,16,TRBV5-3,CARSFRTGGNNYGYTF,TGTGCCAGAAGCTTCCGGACAGGGGGTAACAACTATGGCTACACCTTC
NA,TRBJ1-5,NA,14,TRBV27,CASSPRYSNQPQHF,TGTGCCAGCAGCCCCAGGTATAGCAATCAGCCCCAGCATTTT
NA,TRBJ2-5,NA,15,TRBV4-3,CASSRSAEEEETQYF,TGCGCCAGCAGCCGCTCAGCGGAGGAAGAAGAGACCCAGTACTTC
TRBD2,TRBJ2-1,NA,14,TRBV7-2,CASSPGTSIGEQFF,TGTGCCAGCAGCCCTGGGACTAGCATAGGTGAGCAGTTCTTC
NA,TRBJ1-1,NA,14,TRBV13,CASSFRGWGTEAFF,TGTGCCAGCAGCTTCAGGGGTTGGGGGACTGAAGCTTTCTTT
TRBD1,TRBJ1-2,NA,15,TRBV19,CASSPWTGGAYGYTF,TGTGCCAGTAGTCCGTGGACAGGCGGCGCCTATGGCTACACCTTC
NA,TRBJ1-5,NA,16,TRBV19,CASSTTDLRSNQPQHF,TGTGCCAGTAGTACGACAGATTTAAGGAGCAATCAGCCCCAGCATTTT
TRBD2,TRBJ2-5,NA,16,TRBV9,CASSVELAGGKETQYF,TGTGCCAGCAGCGTAGAACTAGCGGGGGGCAAAGAGACCCAGTACTTC
TRBD1,TRBJ2-7,NA,14,TRBV28,CASSTGTGPGEQYF,TGTGCCAGCAGCACCGGGACAGGCCCAGGGGAGCAGTACTTC
TRBD1,TRBJ2-3,NA,14,TRBV2,CASGTGSSTDTQYF,TGTGCCAGCGGGACAGGTTCTAGCACAGATACGCAGTATTTT
NA,TRBJ2-1,NA,15,TRBV6-6,CASSYSRQTYNEQFF,TGTGCCAGCAGTTACTCGAGGCAGACTTACAATGAGCAGTTCTTC
TRBD2,TRBJ2-5,NA,17,TRBV9,CASSVAVSGGAQETQYF,TGTGCCAGCAGCGTAGCGGTTAGCGGGGGGGCCCAAGAGACCCAGTACTTC
NA,TRBJ2-2,NA,15,TRBV5-1,CASSWRDGNTGELFF,TGCGCCAGCAGCTGGCGGGACGGAAACACCGGGGAGCTGTTTTTT
NA,TRBJ2-1,NA,17,TRBV5-1,CASSLAIRPAAYNEQFF,TGCGCCAGCAGCTTGGCCATTCGGCCCGCGGCCTACAATGAGCAGTTCTTC
TRBD1,TRBJ2-2,NA,14,TRBV2,CASRRTGSGGELFF,TGTGCCAGCAGGCGGACAGGGAGTGGCGGGGAGCTGTTTTTT
NA,TRBJ1-5,NA,17,TRBV7-7,CASSLLRGGHTNQPQHF,TGTGCCAGCAGCTTACTCCGGGGTGGTCATACCAATCAGCCCCAGCATTTT